This T cell receptor beta chain is drawn from a study of T-cell reconstitution after alpha-beta-depleted transplantation in children. Unique molecular identifiers tagged the TCRbeta library. TCRdb ran MiXCR on the PCR reads and lists one entry per CDR3 protein. The profile covers hundreds of thousands of distinct CDR3 sequences, with approximately 24% appearing a single time and roughly 5% taken by the ten largest. Study-wide points: Recipient T cells and thymic progenitors that survived were the source of the high TCRbeta diversity seen at day 60 in some patients. T-cell counts and diversity were attributed mostly to newly produced T cells one year after transplant. Approximately two months post-transplant, alpha-beta T cells reportedly originated from several hundred expanded graft clones.

For this clonotype: The antigen is not known.

The TCR comes from a female patient aged 2-9 years who had a stem cell transplant for congenital amegakaryocytic thrombocytopenia, so the T cells may come from the graft donor. The specimen comprised PBMCs, mostly from graft donor cells, sampled 360 days after TCRalphabeta/CD19-depleted stem cell transplant.

The CDR3 DNA sequence: TGCAGTGCTAGAGATCGGGTCCGGACAGGGTGGACCCAGTACTTC. Its protein product is CSARDRVRTGWTQYF. J is TRBJ2-5 and V is TRBV20-1, with 8 bases aligning to TRBD1. The CDR3 has 15 amino acids. The V gene end was trimmed by 0 bases and the J gene end by 7 bases; junction bases not matched to a gene: 10. Germline V gene sequence: CDR1 DFQATT, CDR2 SNEGSKA (reference sequence).